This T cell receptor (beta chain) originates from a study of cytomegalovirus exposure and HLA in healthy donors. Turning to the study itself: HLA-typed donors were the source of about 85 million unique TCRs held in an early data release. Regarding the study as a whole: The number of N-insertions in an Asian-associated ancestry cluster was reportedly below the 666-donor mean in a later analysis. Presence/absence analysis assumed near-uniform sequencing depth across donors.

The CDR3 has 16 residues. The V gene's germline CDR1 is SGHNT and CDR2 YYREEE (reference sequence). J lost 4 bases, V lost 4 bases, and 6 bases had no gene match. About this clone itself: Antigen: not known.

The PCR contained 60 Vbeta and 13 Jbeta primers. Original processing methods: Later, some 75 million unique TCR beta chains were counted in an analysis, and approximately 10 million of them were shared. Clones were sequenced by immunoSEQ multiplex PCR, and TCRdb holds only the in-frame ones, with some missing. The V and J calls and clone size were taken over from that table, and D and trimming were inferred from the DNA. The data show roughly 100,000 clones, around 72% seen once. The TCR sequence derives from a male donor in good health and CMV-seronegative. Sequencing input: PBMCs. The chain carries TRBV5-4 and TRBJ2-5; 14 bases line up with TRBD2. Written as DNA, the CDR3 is TGTGCCAGCAGCGGGACTAGCGGGAGAGAGGGAGAGACCCAGTACTTC. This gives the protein CASSGTSGREGETQYF. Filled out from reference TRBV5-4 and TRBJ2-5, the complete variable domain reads ETGVTQSPTHLIKTRGQQVTLRCSSQSGHNTVSWYQQALGQGPQFIFQYYREEENGRGNFPPRFSGLQFPNYSSELNVNALELDDSALYLCASSGTSGREGETQYFGPGTRLLVL.